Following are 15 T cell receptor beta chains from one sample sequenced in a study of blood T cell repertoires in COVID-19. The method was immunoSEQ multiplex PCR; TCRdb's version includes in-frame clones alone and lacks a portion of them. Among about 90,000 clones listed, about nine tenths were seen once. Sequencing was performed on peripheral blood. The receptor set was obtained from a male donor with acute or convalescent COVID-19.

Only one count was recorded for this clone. The CDR3 DNA reads TGTGCCAGCAGCACCGGGACAGGAACCTTTGGAGGCAATCAGCCCCAGCATTTT. Translating it yields CASSTGTGTFGGNQPQHF. J is TRBJ1-5 and V is TRBV6-2 or TRBV6-3; TRBD1 matches 8 bases. After removal of 6 bases from V and 2 bases from J, the junction contained 15 bases not matched to a gene. The CDR3 totals 18 residues. Germline V gene data show CDR1 as MNHEY and CDR2 as SVGEGT.

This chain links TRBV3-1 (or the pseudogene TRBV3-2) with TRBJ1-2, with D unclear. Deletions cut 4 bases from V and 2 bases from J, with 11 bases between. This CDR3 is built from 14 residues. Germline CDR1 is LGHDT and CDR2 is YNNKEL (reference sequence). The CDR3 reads CASSPYTGNYGYTF. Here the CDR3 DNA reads TGTGCCAGCAGCCCTTATACGGGAAACTATGGCTACACCTTC.

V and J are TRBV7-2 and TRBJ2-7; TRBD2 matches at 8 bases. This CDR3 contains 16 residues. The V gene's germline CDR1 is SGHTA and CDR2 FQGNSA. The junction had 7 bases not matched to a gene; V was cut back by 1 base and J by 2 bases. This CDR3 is CASSLVRRGVTYEQYF. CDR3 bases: TGTGCCAGCAGCTTAGTGAGGCGGGGGGTAACCTACGAGCAGTACTTC.

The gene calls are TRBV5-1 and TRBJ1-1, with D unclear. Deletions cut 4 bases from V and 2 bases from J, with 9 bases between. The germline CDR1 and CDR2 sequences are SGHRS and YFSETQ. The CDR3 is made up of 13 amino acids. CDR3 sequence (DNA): TGCGCCAGCAGCGCGCAACCCAACACTGAAGCTTTCTTT. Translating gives CASSAQPNTEAFF.

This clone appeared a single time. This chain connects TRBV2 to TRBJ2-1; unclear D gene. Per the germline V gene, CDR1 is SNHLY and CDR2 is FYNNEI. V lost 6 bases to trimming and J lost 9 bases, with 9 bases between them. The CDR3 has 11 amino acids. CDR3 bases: TGTGCCAGCAGCCCAGCAGGTGAGCAGTTCTTC. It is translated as CASSPAGEQFF.

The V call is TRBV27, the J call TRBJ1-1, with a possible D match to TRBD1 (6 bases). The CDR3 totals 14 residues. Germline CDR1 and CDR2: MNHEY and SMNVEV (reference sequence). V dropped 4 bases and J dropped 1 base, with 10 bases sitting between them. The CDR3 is CASSSRTENTEAFF. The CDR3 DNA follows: TGTGCCAGCAGTTCTCGGACAGAGAACACTGAAGCTTTCTTT.

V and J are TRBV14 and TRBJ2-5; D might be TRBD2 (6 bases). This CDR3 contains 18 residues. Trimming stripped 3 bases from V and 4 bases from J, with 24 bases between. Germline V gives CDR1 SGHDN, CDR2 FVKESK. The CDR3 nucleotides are TGTGCCAGCAGCCACATCGCGGGTATCGATCTAGCGCCAGAGACCCAGTACTTC. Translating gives CASSHIAGIDLAPETQYF.

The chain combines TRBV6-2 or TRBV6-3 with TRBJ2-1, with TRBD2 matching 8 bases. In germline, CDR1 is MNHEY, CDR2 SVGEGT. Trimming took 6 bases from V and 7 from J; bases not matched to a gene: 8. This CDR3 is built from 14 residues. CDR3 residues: CASSTTRGGNEQFF. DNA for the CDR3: TGTGCCAGCAGCACGACCCGGGGGGGAAATGAGCAGTTCTTC.

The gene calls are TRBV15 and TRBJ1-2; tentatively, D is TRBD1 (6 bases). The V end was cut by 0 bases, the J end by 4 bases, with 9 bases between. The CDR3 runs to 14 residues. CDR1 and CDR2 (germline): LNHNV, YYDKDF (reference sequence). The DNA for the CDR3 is TGTGCCACCAGCAGAGATATGGGGGCCTATGGCTACACCTTC. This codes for CATSRDMGAYGYTF.

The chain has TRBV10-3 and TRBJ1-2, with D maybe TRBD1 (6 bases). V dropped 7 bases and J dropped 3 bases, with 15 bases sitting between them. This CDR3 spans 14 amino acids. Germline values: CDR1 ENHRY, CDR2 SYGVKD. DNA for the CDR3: TGTGCCATCACCCAAGGGGGGGGTGACTATGGCTACACCTTC. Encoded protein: CAITQGGGDYGYTF.

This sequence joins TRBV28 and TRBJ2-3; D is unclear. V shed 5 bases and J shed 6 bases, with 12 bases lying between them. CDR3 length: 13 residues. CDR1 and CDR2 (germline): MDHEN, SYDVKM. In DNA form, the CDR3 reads TGTGCCAGCAGTAAGCAACAGTTGGATACGCAGTATTTT. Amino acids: CASSKQQLDTQYF.

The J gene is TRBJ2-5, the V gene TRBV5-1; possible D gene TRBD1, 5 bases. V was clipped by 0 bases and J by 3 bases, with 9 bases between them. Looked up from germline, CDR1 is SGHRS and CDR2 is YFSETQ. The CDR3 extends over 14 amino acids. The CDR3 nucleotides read TGCGCCAGCAGCTTGGGGGGCCCAGAAGAGACCCAGTACTTC. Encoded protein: CASSLGGPEETQYF. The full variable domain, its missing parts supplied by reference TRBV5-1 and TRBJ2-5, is KAGVTQTPRYLIKTRGQQVTLSCSPISGHRSVSWYQQTPGQGLQFLFEYFSETQRNKGNFPGRFSGRQFSNSRSEMNVSTLELGDSALYLCASSLGGPEETQYFGPGTRLLVL.

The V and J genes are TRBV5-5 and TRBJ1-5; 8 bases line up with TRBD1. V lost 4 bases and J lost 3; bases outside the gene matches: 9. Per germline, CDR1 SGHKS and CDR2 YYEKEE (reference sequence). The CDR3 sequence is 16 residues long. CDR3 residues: CASSPRTGSPNQPQHF. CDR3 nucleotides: TGTGCCAGCAGCCCTCGGACAGGGTCACCCAATCAGCCCCAGCATTTT. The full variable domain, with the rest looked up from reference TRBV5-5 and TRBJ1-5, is DAGVTQSPTHLIKTRGQQVTLRCSPISGHKSVSWYQQVLGQGPQFIFQYYEKEERGRGNFPDRFSARQFPNYSSELNVNALLLGDSALYLCASSPRTGSPNQPQHFGDGTRLSIL.

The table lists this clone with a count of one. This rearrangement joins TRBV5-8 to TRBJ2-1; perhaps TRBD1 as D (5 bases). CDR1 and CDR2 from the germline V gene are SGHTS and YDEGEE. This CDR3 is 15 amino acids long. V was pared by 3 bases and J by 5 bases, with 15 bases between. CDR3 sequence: CASSSTANTHNEQFF. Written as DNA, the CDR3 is TGTGCCAGCAGCTCGACAGCAAATACACACAATGAGCAGTTCTTC. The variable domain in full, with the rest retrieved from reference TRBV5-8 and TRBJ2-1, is EAGVTQSPTHLIKTRGQQATLRCSPISGHTSVYWYQQALGLGLQFLLWYDEGEERNRGNFPPRFSGRQFPNYSSELNVNALELEDSALYLCASSSTANTHNEQFFGPGTRLTVL.

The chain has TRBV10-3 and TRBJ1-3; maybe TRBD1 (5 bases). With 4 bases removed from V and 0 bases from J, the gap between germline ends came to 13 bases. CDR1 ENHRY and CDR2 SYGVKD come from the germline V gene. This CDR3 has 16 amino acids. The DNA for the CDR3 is TGTGCCATCAGTGGCCTGGGAGGGGCCTCTGGAAACACCATATATTTT. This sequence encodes CAISGLGGASGNTIYF.